Listed below are T cell receptor beta chains from one sample, sequenced in a study of T cell repertoires in cytomegalovirus infection. TCRdb reprocessed the reads with MiXCR, giving one entry per CDR3 protein. This table holds 200,000 or so distinct CDR3 sequences, approximately 20% found once. The sample taken for sequencing was PBMCs. Receptors originate from a human donor in good health (CMV status not recorded). Some clones in this sample may be carry-over from other donors' samples. Both conserved end residues are part of each CDR3. Fields, in order: J gene, clone size, V gene, D gene, CDR3 protein, CDR3 DNA. The D gene is left open where the match is weak. Some rows have no size entry. The others give once, few or many, or a class for an expanded clone.

J gene: TRBJ2-7
clone size: many
V gene: TRBV7-6
D gene: -
CDR3 protein: CASSVDSDPVYEQYF
CDR3 DNA: TGTGCCAGCAGCGTCGACAGCGATCCTGTCTACGAGCAGTACTTC

J gene: TRBJ2-1
clone size: few
V gene: TRBV6-8
D gene: TRBD2
CDR3 protein: CASSYLRGSEGQFF
CDR3 DNA: TGTGCCAGCAGTTACCTGCGCGGGAGTGAAGGGCAGTTCTTC

J gene: TRBJ2-3
clone size: few
V gene: TRBV10-2
D gene: -
CDR3 protein: CASREGGSTDTQYF
CDR3 DNA: TGCGCCAGCAGAGAGGGGGGGAGCACAGATACGCAGTATTTT

J gene: TRBJ2-1
clone size: many
V gene: TRBV10-3
D gene: TRBD2
CDR3 protein: CASSTGTSGSQQFF
CDR3 DNA: TGTGCCTCCTCGACCGGGACTAGCGGGAGTCAGCAGTTCTTC

J gene: TRBJ1-5
clone size: few
V gene: TRBV19
D gene: -
CDR3 protein: CASSIDHGEPQHF
CDR3 DNA: TGTGCCAGTAGTATAGATCACGGGGAACCCCAGCATTTT

J gene: TRBJ1-2
clone size: few
V gene: TRBV5-4
D gene: -
CDR3 protein: CASSLWGINYGYTF
CDR3 DNA: TGTGCCAGCAGCTTGTGGGGGATTAACTATGGCTACACCTTC

J gene: TRBJ1-6
clone size: many
V gene: TRBV7-2
D gene: TRBD1
CDR3 protein: CASSLGGGQGGSPLHF
CDR3 DNA: TGTGCCAGCAGCTTAGGCGGAGGACAGGGCGGGTCACCCCTCCACTTT

J gene: TRBJ2-7
clone size: -
V gene: TRBV2
D gene: TRBD2
CDR3 protein: CASRTSGGSFYEQYF
CDR3 DNA: TGTGCCAGCAGGACTAGCGGGGGGTCCTTCTACGAGCAGTACTTC

J gene: TRBJ1-5
clone size: few
V gene: TRBV6-6
D gene: -
CDR3 protein: CASSYSSQIQPQHF
CDR3 DNA: TGTGCCAGCAGTTACTCGTCCCAAATTCAGCCCCAGCATTTT

J gene: TRBJ2-6
clone size: many
V gene: TRBV11-2
D gene: -
CDR3 protein: CASSHPGAAGANVLTF
CDR3 DNA: TGTGCCAGCAGCCACCCAGGGGCTGCTGGGGCCAACGTCCTGACTTTC

J gene: TRBJ1-5
clone size: -
V gene: TRBV25-1
D gene: -
CDR3 protein: CASSDGVLQHF
CDR3 DNA: TGTGCCAGCAGTGATGGTGTTCTCCAGCATTTT

J gene: TRBJ1-2
clone size: few
V gene: TRBV4-3
D gene: -
CDR3 protein: CASSQEDGTPYGYTF
CDR3 DNA: TGCGCCAGCAGCCAAGAGGACGGAACCCCTTATGGCTACACCTTC

J gene: TRBJ2-7
clone size: -
V gene: TRBV28
D gene: -
CDR3 protein: CASSETYNIGRPPVYEQYF
CDR3 DNA: TGTGCCAGCAGTGAAACCTATAATATCGGCAGACCACCTGTTTACGAGCAGTACTTC

J gene: TRBJ2-3
clone size: few
V gene: TRBV6-2/TRBV6-3
D gene: TRBD2
CDR3 protein: CASSLIGRLAGVGADTQYF
CDR3 DNA: TGTGCCAGCAGTTTGATTGGGCGACTAGCGGGAGTTGGAGCAGATACGCAGTATTTT

J gene: TRBJ2-7
clone size: few
V gene: TRBV11-2
D gene: TRBD2
CDR3 protein: CASSSVWASGIEEQYF
CDR3 DNA: TGTGCCAGCAGCTCGGTCTGGGCTAGCGGGATCGAAGAGCAGTACTTC

J gene: TRBJ1-1
clone size: many
V gene: TRBV7-2
D gene: -
CDR3 protein: CASSLYQNTEAFF
CDR3 DNA: TGTGCCAGCAGCCTATATCAGAACACTGAAGCTTTCTTT

J gene: TRBJ1-5
clone size: -
V gene: TRBV12-3/TRBV12-4
D gene: TRBD1
CDR3 protein: CASSLTTGDQPQHF
CDR3 DNA: TGTGCCAGCAGTTTAACGACAGGGGATCAGCCCCAGCATTTT

J gene: TRBJ1-5
clone size: -
V gene: TRBV12-3/TRBV12-4
D gene: -
CDR3 protein: CASSYRLSNQPQHF
CDR3 DNA: TGTGCCAGCAGTTATCGTCTTAGCAATCAGCCCCAGCATTTT

J gene: TRBJ2-1
clone size: few
V gene: TRBV19
D gene: TRBD1
CDR3 protein: CASSIGQRQGWNNEQFF
CDR3 DNA: TGTGCCAGTAGTATAGGTCAACGACAGGGGTGGAACAATGAGCAGTTCTTC

J gene: TRBJ2-1
clone size: -
V gene: TRBV6-2/TRBV6-3
D gene: TRBD2
CDR3 protein: CASSYRTSGPPGEAYNEQFF
CDR3 DNA: TGTGCCAGCAGTTACCGGACTAGCGGGCCACCGGGTGAAGCCTACAATGAGCAGTTCTTC

J gene: TRBJ2-3
clone size: few
V gene: TRBV7-9
D gene: TRBD2
CDR3 protein: CASSPTLAGGLPDTQYF
CDR3 DNA: TGTGCCAGCAGCCCCACACTAGCGGGGGGGCTCCCAGATACGCAGTATTTT

J gene: TRBJ1-3
clone size: -
V gene: TRBV11-2
D gene: -
CDR3 protein: CASSLPGSLATIYF
CDR3 DNA: TGTGCCAGCAGCCTCCCCGGGAGTCTCGCCACCATATATTTT

J gene: TRBJ2-7
clone size: -
V gene: TRBV19
D gene: -
CDR3 protein: CASSHAGPSYEQYF
CDR3 DNA: TGTGCCAGTAGCCATGCGGGACCGTCCTACGAGCAGTACTTC

J gene: TRBJ2-7
clone size: -
V gene: TRBV7-9
D gene: -
CDR3 protein: CASSPLGHESYEQYF
CDR3 DNA: TGTGCCAGCAGCCCCCTGGGACACGAAAGCTACGAGCAGTACTTC

J gene: TRBJ2-4
clone size: many
V gene: TRBV28
D gene: -
CDR3 protein: CASSLPGTGENIQYF
CDR3 DNA: TGTGCCAGCAGTTTACCCGGGACCGGGGAAAACATTCAGTACTTC

J gene: TRBJ1-2
clone size: many
V gene: TRBV12-3/TRBV12-4
D gene: -
CDR3 protein: CASSPEGRSGYTF
CDR3 DNA: TGTGCCAGCAGCCCCGAGGGGAGGAGCGGCTACACCTTC

J gene: TRBJ2-2
clone size: -
V gene: TRBV5-1
D gene: -
CDR3 protein: CASSPIPPNTGELFF
CDR3 DNA: TGCGCCAGCAGCCCCATCCCCCCCAACACCGGGGAGCTGTTTTTT

J gene: TRBJ2-1
clone size: many
V gene: TRBV7-2
D gene: TRBD2
CDR3 protein: CASSPTGVAGGYNEQFF
CDR3 DNA: TGTGCCAGCAGCCCCACGGGGGTAGCGGGAGGGTACAATGAGCAGTTCTTC